Many counts were recorded for the clone carrying this T cell receptor beta chain. This sample is drawn from a study of spatial heterogeneity in lung cancer. On each TCR cDNA molecule, a unique molecular identifier was present. In TCRdb, the 5' RACE reads were re-called with MiXCR into one record per CDR3 protein. The sample records 43,000 or so distinct CDR3 sequences, about 6.5% being singletons. Time point denoted: sample taken at primary tumor resection. Whole RNA came from tumor, nontumor lung or frozen PBMC and was sequenced without being sorted. The TCR sequence derives from a female donor with early-stage non-small cell lung cancer. Here the sequenced sample was PBMCs, taken at surgery.

The CDR3 nucleotides are TGTGCCAGCAGCCTTAAGGGTACAGGGAGTATCTACGAGCAGTACTTC. Protein sequence: CASSLKGTGSIYEQYF. V usage is TRBV7-3 and J usage is TRBJ2-7; a possible D gene is TRBD1 (6 bases). CDR1 is SGHTA and CDR2 is FQGTGA in the germline V gene. The CDR3 extends over 16 amino acids. Deletions cut 5 bases from V and 3 bases from J, with 20 bases between.